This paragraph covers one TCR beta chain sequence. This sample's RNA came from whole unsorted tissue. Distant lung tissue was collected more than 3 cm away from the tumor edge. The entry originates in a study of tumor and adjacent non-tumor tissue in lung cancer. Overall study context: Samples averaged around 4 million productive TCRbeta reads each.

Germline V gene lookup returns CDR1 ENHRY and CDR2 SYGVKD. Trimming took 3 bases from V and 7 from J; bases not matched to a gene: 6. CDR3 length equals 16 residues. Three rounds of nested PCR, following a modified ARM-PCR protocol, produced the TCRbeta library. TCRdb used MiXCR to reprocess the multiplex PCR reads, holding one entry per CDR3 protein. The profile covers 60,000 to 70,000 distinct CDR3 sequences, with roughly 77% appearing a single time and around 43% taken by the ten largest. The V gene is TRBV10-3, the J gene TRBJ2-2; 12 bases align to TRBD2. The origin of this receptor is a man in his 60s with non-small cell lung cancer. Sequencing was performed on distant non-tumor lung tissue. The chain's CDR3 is CAISERLAGDVGELFF. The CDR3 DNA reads TGTGCCATCAGTGAACGACTAGCGGGAGATGTCGGGGAGCTGTTTTTT.